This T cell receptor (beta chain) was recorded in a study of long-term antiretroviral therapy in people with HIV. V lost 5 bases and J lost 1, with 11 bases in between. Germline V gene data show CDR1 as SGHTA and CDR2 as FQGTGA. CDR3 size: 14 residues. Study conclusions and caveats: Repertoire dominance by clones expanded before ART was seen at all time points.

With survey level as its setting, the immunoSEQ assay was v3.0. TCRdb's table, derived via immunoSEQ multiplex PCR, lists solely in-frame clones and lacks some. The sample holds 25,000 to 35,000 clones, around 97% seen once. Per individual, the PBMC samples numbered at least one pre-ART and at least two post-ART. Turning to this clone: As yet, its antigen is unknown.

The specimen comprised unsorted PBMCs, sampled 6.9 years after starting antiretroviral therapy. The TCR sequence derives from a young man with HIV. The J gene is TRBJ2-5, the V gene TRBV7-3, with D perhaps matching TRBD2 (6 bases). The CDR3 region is CASSLGGGQETQYF. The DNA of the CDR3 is TGTGCCAGCAGCCTCGGGGGAGGCCAAGAGACCCAGTACTTC.